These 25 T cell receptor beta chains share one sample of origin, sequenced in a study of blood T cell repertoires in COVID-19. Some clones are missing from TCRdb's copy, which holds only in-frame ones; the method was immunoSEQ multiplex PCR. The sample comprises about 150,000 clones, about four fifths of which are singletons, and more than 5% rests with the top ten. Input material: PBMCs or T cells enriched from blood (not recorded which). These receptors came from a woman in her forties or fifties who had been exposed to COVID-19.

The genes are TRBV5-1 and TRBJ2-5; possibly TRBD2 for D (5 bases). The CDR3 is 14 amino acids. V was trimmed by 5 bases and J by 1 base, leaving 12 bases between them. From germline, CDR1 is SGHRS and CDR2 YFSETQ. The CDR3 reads CASRFEGFQETQYF. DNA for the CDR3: TGCGCCAGCAGGTTCGAGGGCTTCCAAGAGACCCAGTACTTC.

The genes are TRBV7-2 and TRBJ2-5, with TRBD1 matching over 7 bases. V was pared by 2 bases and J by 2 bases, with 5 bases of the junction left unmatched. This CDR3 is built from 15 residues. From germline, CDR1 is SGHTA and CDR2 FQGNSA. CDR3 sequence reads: CASSLNRGRQETQYF. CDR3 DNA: TGTGCCAGCAGCTTAAACAGGGGCAGACAAGAGACCCAGTACTTC.

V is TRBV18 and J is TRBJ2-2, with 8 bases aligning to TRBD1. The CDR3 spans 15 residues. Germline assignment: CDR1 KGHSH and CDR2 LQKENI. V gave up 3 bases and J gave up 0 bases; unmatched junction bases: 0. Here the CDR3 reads CASSPGQANTGELFF. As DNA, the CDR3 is TGTGCCAGCTCACCGGGACAGGCGAACACCGGGGAGCTGTTTTTT.

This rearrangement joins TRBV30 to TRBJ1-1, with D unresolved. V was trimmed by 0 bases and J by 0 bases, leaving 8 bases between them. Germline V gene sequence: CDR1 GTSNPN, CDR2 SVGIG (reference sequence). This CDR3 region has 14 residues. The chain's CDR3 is CAWSVFLLNTEAFF. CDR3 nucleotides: TGTGCCTGGAGTGTATTCCTCTTGAACACTGAAGCTTTCTTT.

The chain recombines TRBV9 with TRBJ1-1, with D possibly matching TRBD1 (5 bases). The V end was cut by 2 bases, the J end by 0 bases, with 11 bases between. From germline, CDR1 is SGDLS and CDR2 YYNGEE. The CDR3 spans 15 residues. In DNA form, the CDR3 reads TGTGCCAGCAGCGTTAGGGGTGTGATGAACACTGAAGCTTTCTTT. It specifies CASSVRGVMNTEAFF.

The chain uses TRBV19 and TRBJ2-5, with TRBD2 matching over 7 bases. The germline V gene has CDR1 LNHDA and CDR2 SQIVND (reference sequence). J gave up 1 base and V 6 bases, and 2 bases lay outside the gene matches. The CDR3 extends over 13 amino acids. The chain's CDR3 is CASSGGFQETQYF. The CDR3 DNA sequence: TGTGCCAGTAGCGGGGGGTTCCAAGAGACCCAGTACTTC.

The CDR3 protein is CATSGGTSGRREQYF. In DNA, the CDR3 is TGTGCCACCAGTGGTGGGACTAGCGGGAGAAGGGAGCAGTACTTC. The chain recombines TRBV24-1 with TRBJ2-7; 14 nucleotides align to TRBD2. The CDR3 has 15 residues. Germline V CDR1 and CDR2: KGHDR, SFDVKD. V trimming: 5 bases; J trimming: 7 bases; junction bases outside the gene matches: 6.

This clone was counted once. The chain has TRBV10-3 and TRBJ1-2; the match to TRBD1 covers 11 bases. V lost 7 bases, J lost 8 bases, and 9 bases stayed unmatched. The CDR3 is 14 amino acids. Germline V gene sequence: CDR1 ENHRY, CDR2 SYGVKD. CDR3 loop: CAITPGQGEIGYTF. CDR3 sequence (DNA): TGTGCCATCACGCCGGGACAGGGGGAGATCGGCTACACCTTC.

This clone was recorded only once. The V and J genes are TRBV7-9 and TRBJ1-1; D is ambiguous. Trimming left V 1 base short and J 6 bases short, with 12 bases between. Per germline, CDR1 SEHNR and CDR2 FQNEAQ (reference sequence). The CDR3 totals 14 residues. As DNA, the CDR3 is TGTGCCAGCAGCTTAGGGCAGGCAGACCCTGAAGCTTTCTTT. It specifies CASSLGQADPEAFF.

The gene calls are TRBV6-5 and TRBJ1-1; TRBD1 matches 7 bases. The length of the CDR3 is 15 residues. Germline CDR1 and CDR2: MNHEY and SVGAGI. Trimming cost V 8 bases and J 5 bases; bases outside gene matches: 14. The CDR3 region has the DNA TGTGCCAGCCTAATGACAGGGAATCTAGTAACTGAAGCTTTCTTT. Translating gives CASLMTGNLVTEAFF.

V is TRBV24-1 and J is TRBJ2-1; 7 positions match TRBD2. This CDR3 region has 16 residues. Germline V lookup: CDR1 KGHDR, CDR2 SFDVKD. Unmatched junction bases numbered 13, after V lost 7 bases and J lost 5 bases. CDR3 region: CATREKSGTPNNEQFF. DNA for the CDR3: TGTGCCACCAGAGAAAAAAGCGGGACCCCAAACAATGAGCAGTTCTTC.

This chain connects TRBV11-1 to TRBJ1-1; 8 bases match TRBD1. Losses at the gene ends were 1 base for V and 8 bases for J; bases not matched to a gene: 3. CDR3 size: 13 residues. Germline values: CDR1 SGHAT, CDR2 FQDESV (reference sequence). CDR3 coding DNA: TGTGCCAGCAGCTTAGGGGACAGGACGGAAGCTTTCTTT. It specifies CASSLGDRTEAFF.

This CDR3 is CATRGPAGGYTF. CDR3 bases: TGTGCCACCAGGGGCCCTGCGGGGGGCTACACCTTC. The chain recombines TRBV24-1 with TRBJ1-2; D ambiguous. Trimming stripped 7 bases from V and 8 bases from J, with 13 bases between. CDR3 length: 12 amino acids. CDR1 and CDR2 (germline): KGHDR, SFDVKD.

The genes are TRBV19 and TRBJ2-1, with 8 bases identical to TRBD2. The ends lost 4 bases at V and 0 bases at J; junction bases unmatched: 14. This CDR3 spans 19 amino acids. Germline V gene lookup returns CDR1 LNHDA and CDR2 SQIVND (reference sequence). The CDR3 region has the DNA TGTGCCAGTAGTAAACAGACCCTACTAGCGGTGAGCTCCTACAATGAGCAGTTCTTC. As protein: CASSKQTLLAVSSYNEQFF.

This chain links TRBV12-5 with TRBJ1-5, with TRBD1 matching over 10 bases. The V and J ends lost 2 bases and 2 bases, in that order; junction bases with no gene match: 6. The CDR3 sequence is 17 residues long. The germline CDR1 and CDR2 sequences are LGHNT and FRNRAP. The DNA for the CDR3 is TGTGCTAGTGGTTTGACCTCCGGGACAGGGGGCAATCAGCCCCAGCATTTT. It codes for CASGLTSGTGGNQPQHF.

CDR3 nucleotide sequence: TGCGCCAGCAGTACCGACCGAGGCACTGAAGCTTTCTTT. This translates into CASSTDRGTEAFF. V usage is TRBV10-1 and J usage is TRBJ1-1; the D is unclear. The CDR3 length is 13 residues. The germline gives CDR1 WNHNN, CDR2 SYGVQD (reference sequence). Trimming removed 5 bases from V and 4 bases from J, with 11 bases in between.

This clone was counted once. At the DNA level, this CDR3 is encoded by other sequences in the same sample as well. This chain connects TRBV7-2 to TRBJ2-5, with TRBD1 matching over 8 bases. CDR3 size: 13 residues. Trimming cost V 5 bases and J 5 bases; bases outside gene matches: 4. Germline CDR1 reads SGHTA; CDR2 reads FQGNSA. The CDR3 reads CASSSRGRETQYF. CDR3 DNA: TGTGCCAGCAGCAGCAGGGGGCGGGAGACCCAGTACTTC.

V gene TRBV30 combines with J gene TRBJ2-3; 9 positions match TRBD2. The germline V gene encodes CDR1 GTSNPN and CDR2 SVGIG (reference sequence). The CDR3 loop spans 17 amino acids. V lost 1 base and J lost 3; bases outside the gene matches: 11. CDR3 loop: CAWSAAPGSGRTDTQYF. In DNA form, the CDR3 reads TGTGCCTGGAGTGCGGCCCCGGGAAGCGGGAGGACAGATACGCAGTATTTT.

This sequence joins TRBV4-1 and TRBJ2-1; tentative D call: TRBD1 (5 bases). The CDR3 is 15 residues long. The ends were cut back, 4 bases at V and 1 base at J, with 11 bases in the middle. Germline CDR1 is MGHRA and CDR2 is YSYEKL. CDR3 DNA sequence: TGCGCCAGCAGCCCACAGGTGCGGTCCTACAATGAGCAGTTCTTC. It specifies CASSPQVRSYNEQFF.

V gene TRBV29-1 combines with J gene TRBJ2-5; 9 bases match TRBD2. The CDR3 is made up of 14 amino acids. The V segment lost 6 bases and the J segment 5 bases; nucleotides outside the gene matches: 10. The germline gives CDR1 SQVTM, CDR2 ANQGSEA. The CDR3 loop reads CSVPAGGVEETQYF. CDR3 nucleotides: TGCAGCGTCCCGGCGGGAGGGGTGGAGGAGACCCAGTACTTC.

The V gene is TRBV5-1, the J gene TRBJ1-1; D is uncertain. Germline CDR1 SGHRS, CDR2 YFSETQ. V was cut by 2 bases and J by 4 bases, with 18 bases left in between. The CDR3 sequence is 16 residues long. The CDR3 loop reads CASSFYYGYEGTEAFF. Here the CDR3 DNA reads TGCGCCAGCAGCTTTTATTACGGTTACGAGGGCACTGAAGCTTTCTTT.

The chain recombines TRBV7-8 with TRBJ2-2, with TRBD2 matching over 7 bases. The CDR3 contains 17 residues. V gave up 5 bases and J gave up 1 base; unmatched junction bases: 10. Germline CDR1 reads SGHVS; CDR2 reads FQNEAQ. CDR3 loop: CASSPRAGVVNTGELFF. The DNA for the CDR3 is TGTGCCAGCAGCCCAAGGGCGGGGGTGGTGAACACCGGGGAGCTGTTTTTT. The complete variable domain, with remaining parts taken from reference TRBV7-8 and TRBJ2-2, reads GAGVSQSPRYKVAKRGQDVALRCDPISGHVSLFWYQQALGQGPEFLTYFQNEAQLDKSGLPSDRFFAERPEGSVSTLKIQRTQQEDSAVYLCASSPRAGVVNTGELFFGEGSRLTVL.

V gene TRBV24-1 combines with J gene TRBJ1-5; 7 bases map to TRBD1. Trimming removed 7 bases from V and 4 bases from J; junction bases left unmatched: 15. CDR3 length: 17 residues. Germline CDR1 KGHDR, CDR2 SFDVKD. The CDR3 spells CATSRTGWDLGNQPQHF. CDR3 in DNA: TGTGCCACCAGCCGGACAGGATGGGACCTGGGGAATCAGCCCCAGCATTTT.

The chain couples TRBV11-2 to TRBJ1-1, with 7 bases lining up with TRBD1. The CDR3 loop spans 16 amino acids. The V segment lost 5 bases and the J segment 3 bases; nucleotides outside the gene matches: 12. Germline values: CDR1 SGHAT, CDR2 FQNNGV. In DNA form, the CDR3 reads TGTGCCAGCAGCCCTCGACAGGGACGGTTGGACACTGAAGCTTTCTTT. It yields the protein CASSPRQGRLDTEAFF.

The CDR3 bases are TGTGCCAGCAGACCCTCCGGGGGCTACGAGCAGTACTTC. Translating it yields CASRPSGGYEQYF. V and J are TRBV27 and TRBJ2-7; a possible D gene is TRBD2 (6 bases). Germline V gives CDR1 MNHEY, CDR2 SMNVEV (reference sequence). The CDR3 has 13 amino acids. V was shortened by 6 bases and J by 3 bases, with 12 bases between the two germline ends.